Each of the 2 T cell receptor beta chains below was sequenced from the same sample in a study of T cell responses to AZD1222 COVID-19 vaccine (dated by TCRdb to the early 2020s). The method behind the library was the immunoSEQ multiplex PCR assay. Imported from immuneACCESS, the table was reduced by TCRdb to in-frame sequences with V and J called. These copies leave out some clones; in studies compared against another copy, an unresolved V gene accounts for under half, and the cause of the remainder is not known. Here the sample has around 150,000 clones; around 90% occur a single time. Roughly 3.2% of the sample is taken by the ten largest. The time point label, read with the paper, signifies: about 28 days (+/-7) after the second vaccine dose. The specimen was peripheral blood, collected 28 days after the second AZD1222 dose. These receptors originate from an adult who received the AZD1222 COVID-19 vaccine.

The V and J genes are TRBV15 and TRBJ1-4, with unresolved D. The germline V gene has CDR1 LNHNV and CDR2 YYDKDF (reference sequence). The length of the CDR3 is 15 residues. The V end was cut by 0 bases, the J end by 7 bases, with 12 bases between. The CDR3 protein is CATSRDRAVGEKLFF. The CDR3 nucleotides are TGTGCCACCAGCAGAGATCGGGCAGTGGGTGAAAAACTGTTTTTT.

The gene calls are TRBV2 and TRBJ1-5; TRBD1 aligns across 7 bases. The CDR3 has 17 amino acids. The V and J ends lost 3 bases and 0 bases, in that order; junction bases with no gene match: 8. From germline, CDR1 is SNHLY and CDR2 FYNNEI. The CDR3 loop is CASSDTWTGLSNQPQHF. DNA of the CDR3: TGTGCCAGCAGTGATACCTGGACAGGCCTTAGCAATCAGCCCCAGCATTTT.